This TCR beta chain was observed in a study of blood T cell repertoires in COVID-19. About the research overall: COVID-19 samples collected from the United States, Italy and Spain covered acute and convalescent phases. The analysed material was cDNA or gDNA that came from T cells, B-cell-depleted T cells, or PBMCs.

Germline V gives CDR1 LGHDT, CDR2 YNNKEL (reference sequence). J gave up 8 bases and V 0 bases, and 11 bases lay outside the gene matches. The length of the CDR3 is 16 residues. Original methodology: Using reference gene primer amplification, nucleated cell counts were estimated. Produced via immunoSEQ multiplex PCR; TCRdb's table is partial and in-frame only. D and trimming come from the DNA, and the V and J calls and clone size come from that table. There are some 150,000 clones in the sample; roughly nine tenths occur only once, and around 15% lies in the top ten. This clone was seen once. The chain employs TRBV3-1 (or the pseudogene TRBV3-2) and TRBJ1-2; 8 positions match TRBD1. Sequenced input: peripheral blood. This clonotype was obtained from a woman aged 35 to 49 with acute or convalescent COVID-19. CDR3 in amino acids: CASSQDLHATGEGYTF. The CDR3 nucleotides are TGTGCCAGCAGCCAAGACCTCCACGCGACAGGGGAAGGCTACACCTTC.